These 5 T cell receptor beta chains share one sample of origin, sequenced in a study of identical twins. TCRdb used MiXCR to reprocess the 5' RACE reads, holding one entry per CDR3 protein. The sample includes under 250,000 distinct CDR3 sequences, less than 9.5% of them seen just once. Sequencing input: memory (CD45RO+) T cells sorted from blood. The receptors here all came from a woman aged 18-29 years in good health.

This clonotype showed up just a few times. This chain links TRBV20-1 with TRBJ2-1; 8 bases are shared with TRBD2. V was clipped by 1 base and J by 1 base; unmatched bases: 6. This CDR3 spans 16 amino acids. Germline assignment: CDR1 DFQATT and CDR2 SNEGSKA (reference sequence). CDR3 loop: CSARVATSGSYNEQFF. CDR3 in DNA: TGCAGTGCTAGAGTCGCTACTAGCGGTTCCTACAATGAGCAGTTCTTC.

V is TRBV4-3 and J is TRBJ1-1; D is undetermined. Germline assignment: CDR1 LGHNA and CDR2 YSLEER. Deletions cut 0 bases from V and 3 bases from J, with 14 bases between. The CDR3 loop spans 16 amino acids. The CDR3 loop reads CASSQDYRGWYTEAFF. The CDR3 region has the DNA TGCGCCAGCAGCCAAGATTATCGGGGATGGTACACTGAAGCTTTCTTT.

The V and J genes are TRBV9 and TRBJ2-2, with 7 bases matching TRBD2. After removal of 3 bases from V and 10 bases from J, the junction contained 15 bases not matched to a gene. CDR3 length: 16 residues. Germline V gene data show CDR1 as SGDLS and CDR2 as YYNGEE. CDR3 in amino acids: CASSAGLAVSTPELFF. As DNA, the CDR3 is TGTGCCAGCAGCGCGGGCCTAGCGGTGAGCACCCCGGAGCTGTTTTTT.

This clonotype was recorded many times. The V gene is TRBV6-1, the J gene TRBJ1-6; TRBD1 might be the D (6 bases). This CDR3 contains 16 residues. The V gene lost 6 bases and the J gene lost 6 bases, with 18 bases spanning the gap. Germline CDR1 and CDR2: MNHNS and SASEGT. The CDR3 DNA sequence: TGTGCCAGCAGAAATAAGCCCAGGGGAATTAATTCACCCCTCCACTTT. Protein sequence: CASRNKPRGINSPLHF.

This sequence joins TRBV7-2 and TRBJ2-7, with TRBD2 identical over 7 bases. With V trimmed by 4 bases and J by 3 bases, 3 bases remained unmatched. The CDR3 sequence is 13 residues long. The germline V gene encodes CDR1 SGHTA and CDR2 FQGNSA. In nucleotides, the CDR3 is TGTGCCAGCAGCTCCCTAGCGGTCTACGAGCAGTACTTC. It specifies CASSSLAVYEQYF.